This is a list of T cell receptor beta chains from one sample in a study of T cell repertoires in cytomegalovirus infection. MiXCR, applied by TCRdb to the reads, yields one record per CDR3 protein. Here the sample spans just under 550,000 distinct CDR3 sequences, around 27% being singletons. The sample taken for sequencing was PBMCs. The receptors were gathered from a human donor in good health (CMV status not recorded). Some clones in this sample may be carry-over from other donors' samples. The CDR3 runs from the conserved cysteine through the conserved F or W. The D gene is left open where the match is weak. Some rows mark clone size as missing; the rest say once, few, many or name a class of expanded clone.

V gene	D gene	J gene	clone size	CDR3 DNA	CDR3 protein
TRBV5-6	-	TRBJ1-1	few	TGTGCCAGTACGTGGGGGTTCGACACTGAAGCTTTCTTT	CASTWGFDTEAFF
TRBV6-6	-	TRBJ1-1	-	TGTGCCAGCAGTTACTCTCCTCGGACGAACACTGAAGCTTTCTTT	CASSYSPRTNTEAFF
TRBV7-2	-	TRBJ1-2	-	TGTGCCAGCAGCCAGGCATTCTTCCCTGGCTACACCTTC	CASSQAFFPGYTF
TRBV11-2	-	TRBJ1-4	-	TGTGCCAGCACCCAGACAGGAAAAGAAAAACTGTTTTTT	CASTQTGKEKLFF
TRBV4-1	-	TRBJ2-2	-	TGCGCCAGCAGCCAAGAGAGGTCCGGGAGAGGCACCGGGGAGCTGTTTTTT	CASSQERSGRGTGELFF
TRBV20-1	-	TRBJ1-5	-	TGCAGTGCCACCCAGACAGTTGGTCAGCAGCCCCAGCATTTT	CSATQTVGQQPQHF
TRBV10-3	-	TRBJ2-7	-	TGTGCCATCAGTGAGACCGAGCGGAACCCCTACGAGCAGTACTTC	CAISETERNPYEQYF
TRBV12-3/TRBV12-4	-	TRBJ2-5	-	TGTGCCAGCAGTAGACAGAGACAAGAGACCCAGTACTTC	CASSRQRQETQYF
TRBV5-6	-	TRBJ1-2	-	TGTGCCAGCAGCCACGAACTGGTATGGGCTATAGATGGCTACACCTTC	CASSHELVWAIDGYTF
TRBV20-1	-	TRBJ1-2	-	TGCAGTGCTCTATGGGACAATGACTATGGCTACACCTTC	CSALWDNDYGYTF
TRBV6-1	TRBD1	TRBJ2-1	-	TGTGCCAGCAGTTCCACAGGGGGAGAAATTGGTAACAATGAGCAGTTCTTC	CASSSTGGEIGNNEQFF
TRBV24-1	-	TRBJ1-5	few	TGTGCCACCAGTGAGGGCAGGAAAGGGGATCAGCCCCAGCATTTT	CATSEGRKGDQPQHF
TRBV19	-	TRBJ1-6	few	TGTGCCAGTATGGTGAGGGACCGAGGGACTTCACCCCTCCACTTT	CASMVRDRGTSPLHF
TRBV2	-	TRBJ1-4	-	TGTGCCAGCAGAATGATGGGGGCAACTAATGAAAAACTGTTTTTT	CASRMMGATNEKLFF
TRBV10-1	TRBD1	TRBJ2-1	few	TGCGCCAGCAGTCCCGGGACAGGGTATACGGATGAGCAGTTCTTC	CASSPGTGYTDEQFF
TRBV27	-	TRBJ2-1	many	TGTGCCAGCAGACACCGGGACGGTGTCTACAATGAGCAGTTCTTC	CASRHRDGVYNEQFF
TRBV6-2/TRBV6-3	-	TRBJ2-7	few	TGTGCCAGCAGTTCTCCGGACCGGCTACGACAGCAGTACTTC	CASSSPDRLRQQYF
TRBV7-9	TRBD2	TRBJ2-2	-	TGTGCCAGCGGGATCCTGCGACTAGCGGGAGGCAACACCGGGGAGCTGTTTTTT	CASGILRLAGGNTGELFF
TRBV7-8	-	TRBJ2-1	-	TGTGCCAGCACCCCGAGGGGAGTTCATGAGCAGTTCTTC	CASTPRGVHEQFF
TRBV24-1	-	TRBJ2-3	-	TGTGCCACCAGTGATTTTGGTATCGGGGATACGCAGTATTTT	CATSDFGIGDTQYF
TRBV12-3/TRBV12-4	-	TRBJ1-3	once	TGTGCCAGCAGAGTAGGGGGAAGGTCAGGAAACACCATATATTTT	CASRVGGRSGNTIYF
TRBV4-2	-	TRBJ2-2	-	TGTGCCAGCAGCGGACCCGCGAACACCGGGGAGCTGTTTTTT	CASSGPANTGELFF
TRBV6-5	TRBD1	TRBJ2-1	few	TGTGCCAGCAGCCGCCCCGGGACAGGGACCAAGAATGAGCAGTTCTTC	CASSRPGTGTKNEQFF
TRBV19	TRBD2	TRBJ2-2	-	TGTGCCAGTAGTATAGGAATATACTCCGGGCGGGAGTTAACCGGGGAGCTGTTTTTT	CASSIGIYSGRELTGELFF
TRBV28	-	TRBJ1-2	-	TGTGCCAGCAGTCAAAATGCCGGACGGATCTATGGCTACACCTTC	CASSQNAGRIYGYTF
TRBV10-3	TRBD1	TRBJ1-2	-	TGTGCCACCGGGACAGGGGGCTATGGCTACACCTTC	CATGTGGYGYTF
TRBV20-1	TRBD2	TRBJ2-1	-	TGCAGTGCTAGATCAAGACTAGCGGGAGGCTTCTACAATGAGCAGTTCTTC	CSARSRLAGGFYNEQFF
TRBV6-6	TRBD2	TRBJ2-7	-	TGTGCCAGCAGCCTAACCACTAGCGGGAGGGCCGGGTACGAGCAGTACTTC	CASSLTTSGRAGYEQYF
TRBV20-1	-	TRBJ1-4	-	TGCAGTGCTAGAGGGGGAGCCATAAATGAAAAACTGTTTTTT	CSARGGAINEKLFF
TRBV7-2	TRBD2	TRBJ2-7	many	TGTGCCAGCAGCTTAACAGCGGGGCCGTTCGAGCAGTACTTC	CASSLTAGPFEQYF
TRBV18	TRBD1	TRBJ1-4	few	TGTGCCAGCTCACCTCGGGACAGCCTTAATGAAAAACTGTTTTTT	CASSPRDSLNEKLFF
TRBV24-1	-	TRBJ1-5	-	TGTGCCACCAGTGGCGGGACACCTAATAGCAATCAGCCCCAGCATTTT	CATSGGTPNSNQPQHF
TRBV7-9	-	TRBJ2-1	-	TGTGCCAGCAGTGGAGACCAGACCTACAATGAGCAGTTCTTC	CASSGDQTYNEQFF
TRBV20-1	TRBD1	TRBJ2-1	few	TGCAGTGCTAGTAAAAGGGACAGGGTTTTCAATGAGCAGTTCTTC	CSASKRDRVFNEQFF
TRBV6-2/TRBV6-3	-	TRBJ2-3	few	TGTGCCAGCAGTTTCGTGGGGGATTGGGCAGATACGCAGTATTTT	CASSFVGDWADTQYF
TRBV20-1	-	TRBJ1-2	few	TGCAGTGCTTCGACGGCTAACTATGGCTACACCTTC	CSASTANYGYTF
TRBV12-5	-	TRBJ2-1	many	TGTGCTAGTGGTTTGACGAATGAGCAGTTCTTC	CASGLTNEQFF
TRBV28	-	TRBJ2-3	-	TGTGCCTGGGGCGAGGATACGCAGTATTTT	CAWGEDTQYF
TRBV6-5	-	TRBJ2-3	-	TGTGCCAGCAGTTACTCGAAGGGCCGAGGTACGCAGTATTTT	CASSYSKGRGTQYF
TRBV30	-	TRBJ1-1	few	TGTGCCTGGCAGGGACACCAGAACACTGAAGCTTTCTTT	CAWQGHQNTEAFF
TRBV6-2/TRBV6-3	-	TRBJ2-5	-	TGTGCCAGCAGTCCCCCCAGGGAAGAGACCCAGTACTTC	CASSPPREETQYF
TRBV11-2	-	TRBJ2-4	-	TGTGCCAGCAGCCCGTCGGTTGGAGTCAAAAACATTCAGTACTTC	CASSPSVGVKNIQYF
TRBV12-3/TRBV12-4	-	TRBJ1-2	many	TGTGCCAGCAGTTTAGTTCCAGGGGAGGTCTATGGCTACACCTTC	CASSLVPGEVYGYTF
TRBV28	TRBD2	TRBJ2-1	few	TGTGCCAGCAGTTTCCTAGCGGGAGGAGGTAATGAGCAGTTCTTC	CASSFLAGGGNEQFF
TRBV7-3	-	TRBJ1-1	many	TGTGCCAGCAGCTTAAGCTCCGCGAACACTGAAGCTTTCTTT	CASSLSSANTEAFF
TRBV28	-	TRBJ1-2	few	TGTGCCAGCAGTCTTTATGGTGTGGGAACGAACTATGGCTACACCTTC	CASSLYGVGTNYGYTF
TRBV9	-	TRBJ2-3	few	TGTGCCAGCAGCGCGGGGGCGCGGAGCACAGATACGCAGTATTTT	CASSAGARSTDTQYF
TRBV7-4	-	TRBJ1-5	-	TGTACCAGCAGCGTAGGAAATAGCAATCAGCCCCAGCATTTT	CTSSVGNSNQPQHF
TRBV7-9	TRBD2	TRBJ2-2	-	TGTGCCAGCAGCTTTGAGCTAGCGGGAGCGACCGGGGAGCTGTTTTTT	CASSFELAGATGELFF
TRBV7-9	TRBD2	TRBJ2-1	many	TGTGCCAGCAGCCACAGACTAGCGGGCCTTATTCCCTCCTACAATGAGCAGTTCTTC	CASSHRLAGLIPSYNEQFF
TRBV7-6	-	TRBJ2-1	few	TGTGCCAGCAGCCAATGGCGGCATGAGCAGTTCTTC	CASSQWRHEQFF
TRBV13	-	TRBJ1-1	-	TGTGCCAGCAGCTTAGGCCTTGGGCAGGGCCTGAACACTGAAGCTTTCTTT	CASSLGLGQGLNTEAFF
TRBV6-2/TRBV6-3	-	TRBJ2-2	many	TGTGCCAGCAGTTACGCCGCTGATCAGAACACCGGGGAGCTGTTTTTT	CASSYAADQNTGELFF
TRBV6-1	-	TRBJ2-2	-	TGTGCCAGCAGTGAGTACTGGGAGAACACCGGGGAGCTGTTTTTT	CASSEYWENTGELFF
TRBV14	TRBD2	TRBJ2-3	few	TGTGCCAGCAGCCACGGGACTAGCAGCCTTGCAGATACGCAGTATTTT	CASSHGTSSLADTQYF